The 9 T cell receptor beta chains below were found in one sample sequenced in a study of T cell therapy after organ transplantation. The table came from immunoSEQ multiplex PCR; TCRdb's copy has only in-frame clones and leaves some out. The sample has about 20,000 clones, 80% to 85% seen once. These TCRs are of unknown antigen specificity. Time point: 20-29 weeks after completion of therapy. The material sequenced was CD8+ T cells from blood, taken after autologous CMV-specific T cell therapy. These TCRs come from a human patient who had received a solid organ transplant and had CMV disease. Some T cells may possibly be graft donor cells.

The genes are TRBV19 and TRBJ2-7; D is undetermined. This CDR3 has 13 residues. Germline V lookup: CDR1 LNHDA, CDR2 SQIVND (reference sequence). Deletions cut 1 base from V and 6 bases from J, with 10 bases between. This CDR3 reads CASSIVVTSEQYF. DNA for the CDR3: TGTGCCAGTAGTATAGTGGTGACGAGCGAGCAGTACTTC.

V gene TRBV7-3 combines with J gene TRBJ1-1; the D is unclear. CDR1 SGHTA and CDR2 FQGTGA come from the germline V gene. The V and J ends lost 1 base and 3 bases respectively, with 9 bases between them. The CDR3 is 14 residues long. DNA of the CDR3: TGTGCCAGCAGCTTAAGCGGTGGGGACACTGAAGCTTTCTTT. Translating it yields CASSLSGGDTEAFF.

This clone was picked up a small number of times. The chain couples TRBV11-2 to TRBJ1-1; D uncertain. The germline V gene has CDR1 SGHAT and CDR2 FQNNGV. Trimming left V 6 bases short and J 4 bases short, with 15 bases between. The CDR3 spans 14 residues. CDR3 sequence reads: CASRPGFLPTEAFF. The CDR3 DNA sequence: TGTGCCAGCAGACCGGGATTTCTGCCCACTGAAGCTTTCTTT.

The rearrangement links TRBV6-5 to TRBJ2-7; no definite D call. The V gene's germline CDR1 is MNHEY and CDR2 SVGAGI. V shed 6 bases and J shed 4 bases, with 13 bases lying between them. The CDR3 is made up of 13 amino acids. The CDR3 here is CASSPGYKYEQYF. The CDR3 bases are TGTGCCAGCAGCCCGGGCTACAAGTACGAGCAGTACTTC.

The CDR3 coding sequence is TGTGCCAGCAGCTTAGACTTCAATGAGCAGTTCTTC. Translated, it gives CASSLDFNEQFF. V and J are TRBV11-3 and TRBJ2-1; D is unresolved. The V and J ends lost 0 bases and 6 bases respectively, with 3 bases between them. CDR1 is SGHNT and CDR2 is YENEEA in the germline V gene. The CDR3 contains 12 residues.

V usage is TRBV15 and J usage is TRBJ2-4; TRBD2 might be the D (6 bases). Trimming stripped 0 bases from V and 8 bases from J, with 14 bases between. Germline V lookup: CDR1 LNHNV, CDR2 YYDKDF (reference sequence). The CDR3 spans 15 residues. The CDR3 nucleotides are TGTGCCACCAGCAGAGATGGCGGGGCCCCGGACATTCAGTACTTC. Protein: CATSRDGGAPDIQYF.

This chain links TRBV11-2 with TRBJ1-3, with a possible D match to TRBD1 (6 bases). The germline gives CDR1 SGHAT, CDR2 FQNNGV. The CDR3 runs to 16 residues. V was trimmed by 3 bases and J by 3 bases, leaving 15 bases between them. The CDR3 sequence: CASSLGVSRGGNTIYF. DNA for the CDR3: TGTGCCAGCAGCTTGGGTGTATCCAGGGGTGGAAACACCATATATTTT. Together with reference TRBV11-2 and TRBJ1-3, the CDR3 gives the full variable domain: EAGVAQSPRYKIIEKRQSVAFWCNPISGHATLYWYQQILGQGPKLLIQFQNNGVVDDSQLPKDRFSAERLKGVDSTLKIQPAKLEDSAVYLCASSLGVSRGGNTIYFGEGSWLTVV.

This clone has a handful of counts. This sequence joins TRBV25-1 and TRBJ2-7, with TRBD2 matching 7 bases. The ends lost 3 bases at V and 5 bases at J; junction bases unmatched: 13. This CDR3 is built from 16 residues. Germline values: CDR1 MGHDK, CDR2 SYGVNS. The CDR3: CASSDLFGGSRNEQYF. In DNA form, the CDR3 reads TGTGCCAGCAGTGATCTATTTGGCGGGAGTCGCAACGAGCAGTACTTC.

The chain links TRBV6-5 to TRBJ1-5; weak D call: TRBD1 (6 bases). The germline V and J ends were trimmed by 5 bases and 2 bases, with 13 bases remaining between them. Germline values: CDR1 MNHEY, CDR2 SVGAGI. This CDR3 is 15 amino acids long. The CDR3 protein is CASSTTGNGNQPQHF. The CDR3 nucleotides are TGTGCCAGCAGTACTACAGGGAACGGCAATCAGCCCCAGCATTTT.